This entry lists 7 T cell receptor beta chains sequenced from one sample in a study of T cell repertoires and HLA-DP antigens (dated by TCRdb to about 2018). Libraries came from the immunoSEQ multiplex PCR assay. Sourced from immuneACCESS, this table was stored by TCRdb with only in-frame sequences that have V and J called. A share of the clones is absent; for the studies checked, an unresolved V gene accounts for under half, and the remainder has no known explanation. Recorded for this sample are approximately 100,000 clones; around nine tenths of them occurred a single time. The biggest ten clones account for around 1.7% of the sample. These receptors have no identified antigens. The sample taken for sequencing was CD4+ T cells from PBMCs. The receptors stem from a man aged 45-60 years in good health and CMV-seronegative.

The chain carries TRBV7-2 and TRBJ2-7, with 7 bases identical to TRBD1. CDR1 is SGHTA, CDR2 FQGNSA, per germline. This CDR3 is built from 15 residues. V lost 2 bases, J lost 3 bases, and 7 bases stayed unmatched. CDR3 sequence: CASSLKATGIYEQYF. The CDR3, as DNA: TGTGCCAGCAGCTTAAAGGCGACAGGGATCTACGAGCAGTACTTC.

This rearrangement joins TRBV5-5 to TRBJ2-7; D not resolved. Trimming left V 4 bases short and J 0 bases short, with 11 bases between. Germline CDR1 and CDR2: SGHKS and YYEKEE (reference sequence). There are 14 residues in the CDR3. The CDR3: CASSPWTVSYEQYF. CDR3 nucleotides: TGTGCCAGCAGCCCCTGGACGGTCTCCTACGAGCAGTACTTC.

This chain links TRBV7-2 with TRBJ1-5; D is undetermined. The CDR3 runs 14 residues. The V gene's germline CDR1 is SGHTA and CDR2 FQGNSA. The V gene lost 1 base and the J gene lost 6 bases, with 10 bases spanning the gap. This CDR3 is CASSLEGRPQPQHF. The CDR3 region has the DNA TGTGCCAGCAGCTTAGAAGGGAGGCCTCAGCCCCAGCATTTT.

The chain uses TRBV5-1 and TRBJ2-2, with 8 bases identical to TRBD2. Germline trimming cut 4 bases from V and 7 bases from J; bases unmatched to any gene: 3. CDR1 is SGHRS and CDR2 is YFSETQ in the germline V gene. The CDR3 length is 13 residues. CDR3 coding DNA: TGCGCCAGCAGCCCGGGAGGGGTCGGGGAGCTGTTTTTT. Translating gives CASSPGGVGELFF.

The rearrangement uses TRBV5-5 and TRBJ1-4; 10 positions match TRBD1. Germline CDR1 and CDR2: SGHKS and YYEKEE (reference sequence). The CDR3 has 15 amino acids. Losses at the gene ends were 2 bases for V and 5 bases for J; bases not matched to a gene: 3. Here the CDR3 reads CASSLDRGQNEKLFF. The CDR3 DNA is TGTGCCAGCAGCTTAGACAGGGGGCAGAATGAAAAACTGTTTTTT.

The rearrangement links TRBV30 to TRBJ2-3; 9 nucleotides agree with TRBD2. The CDR3 is made up of 15 amino acids. Germline values: CDR1 GTSNPN, CDR2 SVGIG (reference sequence). V shed 4 bases and J 1 base; nucleotides not matched to a gene: 6. The CDR3 here is CAWTQLAGGTDTQYF. The CDR3 DNA reads as TGTGCCTGGACCCAATTAGCGGGGGGCACAGATACGCAGTATTTT.

The chain is built from TRBV7-6 and TRBJ2-7; TRBD1 is a possible D gene (6 bases). V gave up 5 bases and J gave up 5 bases, with 7 bases separating them. Per germline, CDR1 SGHVS and CDR2 FNYEAQ. The CDR3 is made up of 11 amino acids. The CDR3 protein is CASSQGNEQYF. In DNA form, the CDR3 reads TGTGCCAGCAGCCAGGGGAACGAGCAGTACTTC.